This T cell receptor beta chain was retrieved from a study of cytomegalovirus exposure and HLA in healthy donors. Turning to the study itself: In terms of ancestry, the Caucasian-associated cluster contained roughly 80% of the 300 to 400 genotyped donors.

The study ran its PCR with 60 Vbeta and 13 Jbeta primers. Sequenced by immunoSEQ multiplex PCR; TCRdb stores in-frame clones only, minus some. This table holds some 100,000 clones, 62% found once. Points on this clone: Its antigen is currently unknown.

Study-level points and caveats: Later analysis identified 16,000 or so TCR beta sequences associated with HLA alleles, using a false discovery rate threshold of 0.05. DRB1 showed the most TCR associations and HLA-C the fewest in a later analysis, as rates varied by HLA locus.

Healthy bone marrow donors made up the donor group. The receptor was isolated from a woman aged 25 to 45 in good health and CMV-seropositive. The source material was PBMCs.

CDR3 residues: CASSSPGTSSYNEQFF. In DNA form, the CDR3 reads TGTGCCAGCAGCTCCCCCGGGACTAGCTCCTACAATGAGCAGTTCTTC. The chain recombines TRBV11-2 with TRBJ2-1; TRBD2 agrees at 8 bases. V lost 4 bases to trimming and J lost 0 bases; unmatched junction nucleotides: 5. This CDR3 is built from 16 residues. The germline CDR1 and CDR2 sequences are SGHAT and FQNNGV.